The present T cell receptor (beta chain) was sequenced within a study of T-cell reconstitution after alpha-beta-depleted transplantation in children listed by TCRdb under 2016. For context, the study as a whole: Using TCR repertoire profiling, the study quantitatively followed how T-cell immune reconstitution unfolded in children after TCRalphabeta/CD19-depleted allogeneic hematopoietic cell transplantation. Summary of the overall study and its limitations: Hyperexpanded clone frequencies declined over subsequent months; after one year, T-cell counts and TCRbeta diversity were mostly attributed to newly produced T cells. The high TCRbeta diversity at day 60 in some patients was ascribed to recipient T cells and intrathymic progenitors that had survived conditioning. The apparently early alphabetaT-cell count recovery about two months after transplant was reportedly dependent on only several hundred rapidly expanded clones derived from non-depleted graft cells.

Receptors were amplified or captured by PCR. Sequencing was carried out with an Illumina HiSeq 2500. To normalize quantification of the TCRbeta repertoire, the TCR libraries were built with molecular barcoding that relied on unique molecular identifiers. Using fastp at Q25 and MiXCR, TCRdb reprocessed the public reads and kept productive beta chains. Entries are consolidated by CDR3 protein sequence, retaining the most common genes and DNA. In all, the sample holds around 670,000 distinct CDR3 sequences, and around 13% of those were seen once. Jointly, the top ten make up about 0.79% of the sample. CDR1 and CDR2, looked up from the germline V gene, are SGHRS and YFSETQ. V lost 5 bases and J lost 2 bases; the stretch between them is 12 bases long. From the cysteine through the phenylalanine, the CDR3 covers 14 amino acids. The CDR3 DNA has 42 bases and is translated from base 1. Notes on this clonotype: Its antigen remains unidentified. Within one base of it there is no much larger clone, and no base qualities were kept.

This sample's treatment or condition label indicates: allogeneic hematopoietic cell transplantation with graft depleted of TCRalphabeta T cells and CD19 B cells. The transplant recipients were children given TCRalphabeta/CD19-depleted allogeneic hematopoietic cell grafts. The specimen was PBMCs, collected before TCRalphabeta/CD19-depleted stem cell transplant. The sequence was collected from a girl aged 2-10 years with congenital amegakaryocytic thrombocytopenia, due to receive a stem cell transplant. The V and J segments used are TRBV5-1 and TRBJ2-3, with the D gene not confidently named. The bases read TGCGCCAGCAGGAAAGAGGTGACCACAGATACGCAGTATTTT. Its protein reads: CASRKEVTTDTQYF. Extended through the reference TRBV5-1 and TRBJ2-3 proteins, this CDR3 yields the full variable domain: KAGVTQTPRYLIKTRGQQVTLSCSPISGHRSVSWYQQTPGQGLQFLFEYFSETQRNKGNFPGRFSGRQFSNSRSEMNVSTLELGDSALYLCASRKEVTTDTQYFGPGTRLTVL.